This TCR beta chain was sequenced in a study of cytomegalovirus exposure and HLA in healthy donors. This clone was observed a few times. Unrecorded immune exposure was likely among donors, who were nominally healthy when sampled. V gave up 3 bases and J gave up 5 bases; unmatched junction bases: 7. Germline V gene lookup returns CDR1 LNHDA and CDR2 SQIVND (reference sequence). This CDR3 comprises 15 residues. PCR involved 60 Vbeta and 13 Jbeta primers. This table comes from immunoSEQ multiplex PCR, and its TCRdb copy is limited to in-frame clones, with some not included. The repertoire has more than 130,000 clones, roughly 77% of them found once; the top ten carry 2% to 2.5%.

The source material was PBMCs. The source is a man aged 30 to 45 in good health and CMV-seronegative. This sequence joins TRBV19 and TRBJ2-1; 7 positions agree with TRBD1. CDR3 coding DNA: TGTGCCAGTAGTATTCCCGGGACAGATAACAATGAGCAGTTCTTC. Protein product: CASSIPGTDNNEQFF.